This TCR beta chain was retrieved from a study of blood T cell repertoires in COVID-19. Study at large: Samples taken during acute and convalescent COVID-19 were collected in the United States, Italy and Spain.

The data were produced by immunoSEQ multiplex PCR, yet TCRdb's version contains in-frame clones alone and is incomplete. The sample holds 250,000 to 300,000 clones, roughly 80% seen once. In terms of age and location, participants ranged from about 18 to 90 years and lived in approximately 26 US areas. The study recruited exposed participants who had met a COVID-19 case within 2 weeks before entry. This clone was counted a single time. Trimming at V came to 3 bases and at J to 10 bases, leaving 2 bases not matched to a gene. This CDR3 is built from 14 residues. Germline V lookup: CDR1 LGHDT, CDR2 YNNKEL (reference sequence).

V usage is TRBV3-1 (or the pseudogene TRBV3-2) and J usage is TRBJ1-6; 11 bases line up with TRBD1. The sequence was collected from a man between 40 and 49 years old who had been exposed to COVID-19. The sequenced sample was PBMCs or T cells enriched from blood (not recorded which). CDR3 region: CASSQGQGESPLHF. The CDR3 DNA sequence: TGTGCCAGCAGCCAGGGACAGGGGGAATCACCCCTCCACTTT.